This T cell receptor beta chain emerged from a study of cytomegalovirus exposure and HLA in healthy donors. Background on the study: Most genotyped donors, about 81% of around 370, had Caucasian-associated genetic ancestry.

Concerning this clone itself: No antigen is known for it.

V was pared by 5 bases and J by 7 bases, with 3 bases of the junction left unmatched. The CDR3 is made up of 14 amino acids. CDR1 SGHAT and CDR2 FQNNGV come from the germline V gene. Study-level points and caveats: As was reported, the classifier diagnosed cytomegalovirus status with high specificity and sensitivity. In a later analysis, productive TCRs from donors in an Asian-associated ancestry cluster reportedly carried fewer N-insertions than the cohort mean. Through in vitro validation, three CMV-associated chains were shown to be specific for CMV antigens.

A multiplex PCR was run with 60 Vbeta primers and 13 Jbeta primers. This table comes from immunoSEQ multiplex PCR, and its TCRdb copy is limited to in-frame clones, with some not included. Counted here are approximately 190,000 clones, around 80% occurring once; the ten biggest clones make up under 2%. The TCR sequence derives from a man aged 35 to 55 in good health and CMV-seropositive. The rearrangement joins TRBV11-2 to TRBJ1-6, with 9 bases aligning to TRBD1. Sequenced: PBMCs. The CDR3, as DNA: TGTGCCAGCAGCCTGGGACAGGGAAATTCACCCCTCCACTTT. It is translated as CASSLGQGNSPLHF.